These 21 T cell receptor beta chains share one sample of origin, sequenced in a study of blood T cell repertoires in COVID-19. Sequenced by immunoSEQ multiplex PCR; TCRdb stores in-frame clones only, minus some. The data show around 160,000 clones, with more than 75% seen just once and around 13% held by the top ten. Sequencing was carried out using peripheral blood. The receptors were gathered from a man in his fifties or sixties with active or convalescent COVID-19.

A remark on this clone: At one of its ends the junction is not consistent with the germline gene, which may arise from a read error. The chain has TRBV19 and TRBJ1-6; D is ambiguous. Germline-derived CDR1 and CDR2 are LNHDA and SQIVND (reference sequence). CDR3 length: 17 amino acids. The CDR3 sequence is CASSPLVARKEDSPLHF. As DNA, the CDR3 is TGTGCCAGTAGTCCCCTCGTGGCCCGGAAGGAGGATTCGCCCCTCCACTTT.

The chain uses TRBV7-2 and TRBJ2-7; 8 bases match TRBD2. Trimming cost V 5 bases and J 7 bases; bases outside gene matches: 22. The CDR3 is 18 residues long. Germline V CDR1 and CDR2: SGHTA, FQGNSA. CDR3 coding DNA: TGTGCCAGCAGCGGCCCACCGGGGCTAGCGGGTTCGTTCGGGGAGCAGTACTTC. Residues: CASSGPPGLAGSFGEQYF.

This clone was counted a single time. V and J are TRBV11-3 and TRBJ2-5, with a possible D match to TRBD2 (6 bases). The CDR3 loop spans 15 amino acids. Trimming shortened V by 1 base and J by 2 bases, and 11 bases separated the two germline ends. Germline assignment: CDR1 SGHNT and CDR2 YENEEA. CDR3 protein: CASSLGGRKQETQYF. In DNA form, the CDR3 reads TGTGCCAGCAGCTTAGGGGGGAGGAAGCAAGAGACCCAGTACTTC.

This chain connects TRBV7-2 to TRBJ2-7, with 9 bases identical to TRBD2. This CDR3 spans 15 amino acids. After removal of 5 bases from V and 2 bases from J, the junction contained 7 bases not matched to a gene. The germline gives CDR1 SGHTA, CDR2 FQGNSA. The CDR3 protein is CASSQLAGRAYEQYF. CDR3 nucleotide sequence: TGTGCCAGCAGCCAACTAGCGGGTCGCGCCTACGAGCAGTACTTC. Full variable domain (missing parts from reference TRBV7-2 and TRBJ2-7): GAGVSQSPSNKVTEKGKDVELRCDPISGHTALYWYRQSLGQGLEFLIYFQGNSAPDKSGLPSDRFSAERTGGSVSTLTIQRTQQEDSAVYLCASSQLAGRAYEQYFGPGTRLTVT.

V usage is TRBV4-2 and J usage is TRBJ2-1, with TRBD2 identical over 11 bases. Germline trimming cut 5 bases from V and 0 bases from J; bases unmatched to any gene: 6. CDR1 and CDR2 from the germline V gene are LGHNA and YNFKEQ. The CDR3 is 17 residues long. The CDR3 region has the DNA TGTGCCAGCAGCTATGGGACTAGCGGCAGCTCCTACAATGAGCAGTTCTTC. The encoded protein is CASSYGTSGSSYNEQFF.

V usage is TRBV5-1 and J usage is TRBJ2-1; D perhaps matches TRBD1 (5 bases). The length of the CDR3 is 13 residues. Germline loops: CDR1 SGHRS, CDR2 YFSETQ. V lost 10 bases to trimming and J lost 5 bases, with 16 bases between them. The CDR3 region has the DNA TGCGCCGGGTCCTATGGACACAACAATGAGCAGTTCTTC. This encodes CAGSYGHNNEQFF.

The chain carries TRBV2 and TRBJ1-5; perhaps TRBD1 as D (6 bases). The V end lost 3 bases, the J end lost 5 bases, and 11 bases lay between the germline ends. Germline V gives CDR1 SNHLY, CDR2 FYNNEI. The CDR3 totals 14 residues. This chain's CDR3 is CASSDRGRYQPQHF. As DNA, the CDR3 is TGTGCCAGCAGTGACAGGGGAAGATATCAGCCCCAGCATTTT.

The V call is TRBV27, the J call TRBJ1-4; 8 bases fit TRBD1. The CDR3 is 14 amino acids. The germline CDR1 and CDR2 sequences are MNHEY and SMNVEV (reference sequence). Unmatched junction bases numbered 5, after V lost 4 bases and J lost 7 bases. CDR3 DNA: TGTGCCAGCAGTTCGGACAGGGAGGGTGAAAAACTGTTTTTT. Translation: CASSSDREGEKLFF.

This clone appeared a single time. The chain carries TRBV7-3 and TRBJ2-5, with 7 bases aligning to TRBD2. CDR1 and CDR2 (germline): SGHTA, FQGTGA. J lost 4 bases, V lost 5 bases, and 7 bases had no gene match. This CDR3 has 14 residues. As DNA, the CDR3 is TGTGCCAGCAGCCCTGGCGGGGGTGGAGAGACCCAGTACTTC. Translating gives CASSPGGGGETQYF.

This CDR3 is CATATRVNTEAFF. The CDR3 DNA reads as TGTGCCACCGCAACCCGGGTGAACACTGAAGCTTTCTTT. The genes are TRBV11-2 and TRBJ1-1; D call uncertain. The germline gives CDR1 SGHAT, CDR2 FQNNGV. V was clipped by 10 bases and J by 0 bases, with 12 bases between them. The CDR3 covers 13 residues.

The chain uses TRBV12-3 or TRBV12-4 and TRBJ1-5; TRBD1 agrees at 9 bases. This CDR3 spans 13 amino acids. Losses at the gene ends were 7 bases for V and 12 bases for J; bases not matched to a gene: 10. This CDR3 reads CASTQGQGELQHF. CDR3 nucleotide sequence: TGTGCCAGCACCCAGGGACAGGGTGAGCTCCAGCATTTT.

V usage is TRBV3-1 (or the pseudogene TRBV3-2) and J usage is TRBJ1-1, with D possibly TRBD1 on 5 matching bases. Germline values: CDR1 LGHDT, CDR2 YNNKEL (reference sequence). Trimming shortened V by 5 bases and J by 1 base, and 11 bases separated the two germline ends. The CDR3 is 14 amino acids. The CDR3 DNA sequence: TGTGCCAGCAGCGCGACAGATTCGAACACTGAAGCTTTCTTT. Its translation is CASSATDSNTEAFF.

This chain uses TRBV7-7 with TRBJ2-3, with D possibly being TRBD2 (7 bases). V was trimmed by 1 base and J by 6 bases, leaving 14 bases between them. CDR1 and CDR2 from the germline V gene are SSHAT and FNYEAQ (reference sequence). The CDR3 has 15 residues. The CDR3 loop reads CASSLVGGPGDTQYF. The CDR3 DNA reads as TGTGCCAGCAGCTTAGTCGGGGGGCCCGGGGATACGCAGTATTTT.

The chain combines TRBV7-9 with TRBJ2-5; 7 positions agree with TRBD2. This CDR3 is built from 13 residues. V shed 6 bases, J shed 5 bases, and the junction held 6 bases outside the gene matches. Germline CDR1 reads SEHNR; CDR2 reads FQNEAQ (reference sequence). The DNA for the CDR3 is TGTGCCAGCAGGCGGGGGAATGGGGAGACCCAGTACTTC. Residues: CASRRGNGETQYF.

The genes are TRBV23-1 and TRBJ2-7; no definite D call. TRBV23-1 is treated as an ORF (open reading frame) with a function not yet certain. V was cut by 6 bases and J by 4 bases, with 13 bases left in between. CDR3 length equals 13 residues. The CDR3 nucleotides read TGCGCCAGCAGCCCCGCCCGCGGTTACGAGCAGTACTTC. It is translated as CASSPARGYEQYF.

The rearrangement joins TRBV11-3 to TRBJ2-1; 11 positions agree with TRBD1. Germline CDR1 reads SGHNT; CDR2 reads YENEEA. The CDR3 has 15 residues. The trim removed 3 bases at V and 10 bases at J, leaving 8 bases unmatched. CDR3 loop: CASSLAGTGGGEQFF. Here the CDR3 DNA reads TGTGCCAGCAGCTTGGCCGGGACAGGGGGTGGGGAGCAGTTCTTC.

The V gene is TRBV5-1, the J gene TRBJ2-1; no clear D gene. V lost 4 bases, J lost 0 bases, and 8 bases lay in between. Germline-derived CDR1 and CDR2 are SGHRS and YFSETQ. The CDR3 totals 14 residues. This CDR3 reads CASSTISSYNEQFF. In DNA form, the CDR3 reads TGCGCCAGCAGCACCATCAGCTCCTACAATGAGCAGTTCTTC.

About this clone: In the same sample, other DNA sequences code for this CDR3. The chain carries TRBV7-2 and TRBJ2-7; 10 nucleotides line up with TRBD2. This CDR3 has 15 amino acids. Germline V gene sequence: CDR1 SGHTA, CDR2 FQGNSA. V dropped 3 bases and J dropped 2; count of bases not matched to a gene: 4. The CDR3 reads CASSFRAGGPYEQYF. The CDR3 DNA is TGTGCCAGCAGCTTCCGAGCGGGGGGGCCCTACGAGCAGTACTTC. The full variable domain, its missing parts supplied by reference TRBV7-2 and TRBJ2-7, is GAGVSQSPSNKVTEKGKDVELRCDPISGHTALYWYRQSLGQGLEFLIYFQGNSAPDKSGLPSDRFSAERTGGSVSTLTIQRTQQEDSAVYLCASSFRAGGPYEQYFGPGTRLTVT.

This chain links TRBV4-3 with TRBJ2-5; D might be TRBD2 (6 bases). Trimming removed 0 bases from V and 5 bases from J, with 10 bases in between. The CDR3 is 14 amino acids. CDR1 LGHNA and CDR2 YSLEER come from the germline V gene. DNA for the CDR3: TGCGCCAGCAGCCAAGATACGGCGGGGGAGACCCAGTACTTC. It is translated as CASSQDTAGETQYF.

V gene TRBV14 combines with J gene TRBJ1-4; D not resolved. Germline CDR1 SGHDN, CDR2 FVKESK. The ends were cut back, 0 bases at V and 6 bases at J, with 11 bases in the middle. The CDR3 covers 15 residues. This CDR3 is CASSQDRGLYEKLFF. The CDR3 DNA is TGTGCCAGCAGCCAAGATCGAGGGCTCTATGAAAAACTGTTTTTT. The complete variable domain, with remaining parts taken from reference TRBV14 and TRBJ1-4, reads EAGVTQFPSHSVIEKGQTVTLRCDPISGHDNLYWYRRVMGKEIKFLLHFVKESKQDESGMPNNRFLAERTGGTYSTLKVQPAELEDSGVYFCASSQDRGLYEKLFFGSGTQLSVL.

CDR3 nucleotide sequence: TGTGCCAGCACCTCCAGAGCGGGGGCGCCCCAGCATTTT. This sequence encodes CASTSRAGAPQHF. The chain couples TRBV28 to TRBJ1-5; D is perhaps TRBD1 (6 bases). The CDR3 covers 13 residues. V gave up 7 bases and J gave up 9 bases, with 16 bases separating them. Germline V gives CDR1 MDHEN, CDR2 SYDVKM.